This TCR beta chain was obtained from a study of blood T cell repertoires in COVID-19. Background on the study: The study drew acute and convalescent COVID-19 samples from the United States, Italy and Spain. PBMCs, B-cell-depleted T cells, or T cells were the source of the cDNA or gDNA that made up the material.

In the authors' workflow: Cell counts per sample came from amplifying reference gene primers. Assay used: immunoSEQ multiplex PCR; TCRdb lists only in-frame clones, some missing. That table furnishes V, J and clone size, whereas the DNA furnished D and trimming. The sample carries more than 130,000 clones, about 88% recorded once. This TCR was recovered from a man in his fifties with active or convalescent COVID-19. Material: peripheral blood.

Written as DNA, the CDR3 is TGTGCCAGCAGCCCTACTAGCGTTCCCTACGAGCAGTACTTC. Amino acid sequence: CASSPTSVPYEQYF. The V gene is TRBV28, the J gene TRBJ2-7; 7 bases line up with TRBD2. Germline-derived CDR1 and CDR2 are MDHEN and SYDVKM. The junction had 7 bases not matched to a gene; V was cut back by 6 bases and J by 2 bases. The CDR3 is 14 residues long.